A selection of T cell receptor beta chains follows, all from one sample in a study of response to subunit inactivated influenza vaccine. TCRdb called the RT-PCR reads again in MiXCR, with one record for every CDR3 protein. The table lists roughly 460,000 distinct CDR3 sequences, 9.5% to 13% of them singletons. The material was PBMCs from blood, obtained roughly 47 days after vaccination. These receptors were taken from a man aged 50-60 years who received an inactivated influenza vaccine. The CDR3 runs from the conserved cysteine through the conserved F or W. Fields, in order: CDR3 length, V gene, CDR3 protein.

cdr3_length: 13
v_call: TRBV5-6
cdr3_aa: CASSSTGYNEQFF

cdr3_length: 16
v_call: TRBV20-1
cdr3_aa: CSARRGSSRGTGELFF

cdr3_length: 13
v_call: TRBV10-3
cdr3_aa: CAIRPGQGNEQFF

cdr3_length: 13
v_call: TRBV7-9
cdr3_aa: CASSFGTDSGYTF

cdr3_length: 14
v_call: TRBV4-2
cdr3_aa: CASSPAGDRGWKYF

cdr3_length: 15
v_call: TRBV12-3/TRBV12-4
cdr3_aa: CASRRPGQGNNEQFF

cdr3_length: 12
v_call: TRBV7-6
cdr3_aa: CASNLVPYEQYF

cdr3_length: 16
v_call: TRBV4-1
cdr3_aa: CASSQPRRSSYNEQFF

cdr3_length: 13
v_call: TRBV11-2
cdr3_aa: CASSRDLDYGYTF

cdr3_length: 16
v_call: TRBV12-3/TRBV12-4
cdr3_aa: CASSSPPGHLNTEAFF

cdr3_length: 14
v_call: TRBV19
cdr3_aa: CASRDGYSNQPQHF

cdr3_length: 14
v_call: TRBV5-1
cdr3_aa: CASSKGSLGDTQYF

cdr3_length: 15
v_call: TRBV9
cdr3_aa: CASSVGLADTYEQYF

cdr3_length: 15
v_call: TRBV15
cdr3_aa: CATSRAGGYAYEQYF

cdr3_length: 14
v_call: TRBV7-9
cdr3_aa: CASNQVGDGNTIYF

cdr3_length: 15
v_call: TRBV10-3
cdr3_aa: CAISESVLAGGEQFF

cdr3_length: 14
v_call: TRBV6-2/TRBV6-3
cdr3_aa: CASRLTGDASPQHF

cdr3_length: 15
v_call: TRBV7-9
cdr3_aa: CASSTGTSALNEQFF

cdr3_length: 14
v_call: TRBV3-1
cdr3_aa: CASSQVFGNNEQFF

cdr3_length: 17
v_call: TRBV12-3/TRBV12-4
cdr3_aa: CASSDYRTSGRAYEQYF

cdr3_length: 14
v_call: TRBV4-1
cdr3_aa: CASSHGGGTDTQYF

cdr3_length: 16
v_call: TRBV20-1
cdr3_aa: CSARDLPGLGYNEQFF

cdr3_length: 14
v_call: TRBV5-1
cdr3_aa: CASSLAGLTETQYF

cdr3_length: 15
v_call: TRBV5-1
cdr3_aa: CASSPGTGPNQPQHF

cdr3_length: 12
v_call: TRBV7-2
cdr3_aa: CASSSLVGEQYF